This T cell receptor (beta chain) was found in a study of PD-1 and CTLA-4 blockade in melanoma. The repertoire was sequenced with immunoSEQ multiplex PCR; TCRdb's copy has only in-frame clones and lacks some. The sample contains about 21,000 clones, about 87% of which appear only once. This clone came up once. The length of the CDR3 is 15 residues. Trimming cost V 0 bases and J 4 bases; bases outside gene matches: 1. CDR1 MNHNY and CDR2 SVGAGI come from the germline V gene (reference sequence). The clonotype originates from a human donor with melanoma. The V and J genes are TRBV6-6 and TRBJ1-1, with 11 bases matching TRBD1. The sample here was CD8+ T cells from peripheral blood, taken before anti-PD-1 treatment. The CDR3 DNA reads TGTGCCAGCAGTTACTCCGGGACAGGGGGCACTGAAGCTTTCTTT. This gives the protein CASSYSGTGGTEAFF.